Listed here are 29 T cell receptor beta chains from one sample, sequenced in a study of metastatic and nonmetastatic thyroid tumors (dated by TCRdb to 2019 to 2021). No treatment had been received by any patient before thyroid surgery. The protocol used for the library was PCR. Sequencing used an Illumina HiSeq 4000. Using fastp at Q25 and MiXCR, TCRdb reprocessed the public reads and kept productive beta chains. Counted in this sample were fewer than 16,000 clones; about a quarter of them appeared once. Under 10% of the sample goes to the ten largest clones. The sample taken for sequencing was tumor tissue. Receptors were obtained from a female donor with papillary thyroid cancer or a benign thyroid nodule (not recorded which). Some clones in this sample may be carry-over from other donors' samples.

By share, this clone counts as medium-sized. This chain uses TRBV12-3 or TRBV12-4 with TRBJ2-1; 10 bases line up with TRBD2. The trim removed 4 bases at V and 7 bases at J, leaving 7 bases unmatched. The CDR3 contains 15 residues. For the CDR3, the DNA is TGTGCCAGCAGTTCCGCTAGCGGGAGTGTGAATGAGCAGTTCTTC. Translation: CASSSASGSVNEQFF.

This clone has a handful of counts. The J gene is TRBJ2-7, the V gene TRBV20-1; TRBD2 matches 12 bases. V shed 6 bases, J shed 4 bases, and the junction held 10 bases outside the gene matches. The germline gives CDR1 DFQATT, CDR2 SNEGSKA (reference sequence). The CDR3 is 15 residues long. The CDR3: CSAKAGLAGTYEQYF. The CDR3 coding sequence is TGCAGTGCCAAAGCCGGACTAGCGGGGACTTACGAGCAGTACTTC.

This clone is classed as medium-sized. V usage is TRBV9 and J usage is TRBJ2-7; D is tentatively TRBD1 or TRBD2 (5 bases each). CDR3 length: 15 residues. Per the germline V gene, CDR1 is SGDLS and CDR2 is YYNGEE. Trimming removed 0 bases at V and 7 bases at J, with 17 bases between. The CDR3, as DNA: TGTGCCAGCAGCGTAGGTGTCGGGGCCGATTGGGAGCAGTACTTC. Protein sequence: CASSVGVGADWEQYF.

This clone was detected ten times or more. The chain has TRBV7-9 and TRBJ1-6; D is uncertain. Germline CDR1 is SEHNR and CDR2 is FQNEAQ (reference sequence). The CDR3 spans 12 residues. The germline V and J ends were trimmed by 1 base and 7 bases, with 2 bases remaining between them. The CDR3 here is CASSLENSPLHF. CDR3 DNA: TGTGCCAGCAGCTTAGAGAATTCACCCCTCCACTTT.

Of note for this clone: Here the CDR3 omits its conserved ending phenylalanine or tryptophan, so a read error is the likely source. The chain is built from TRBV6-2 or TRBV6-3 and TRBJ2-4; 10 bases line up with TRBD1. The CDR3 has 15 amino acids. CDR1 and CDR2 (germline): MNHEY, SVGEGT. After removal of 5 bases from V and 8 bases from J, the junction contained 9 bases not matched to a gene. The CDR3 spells CASSTRDRGTDIQYL. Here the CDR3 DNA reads TGTGCCAGCAGTACCAGGGACAGGGGAACAGACATTCAGTACCTC.

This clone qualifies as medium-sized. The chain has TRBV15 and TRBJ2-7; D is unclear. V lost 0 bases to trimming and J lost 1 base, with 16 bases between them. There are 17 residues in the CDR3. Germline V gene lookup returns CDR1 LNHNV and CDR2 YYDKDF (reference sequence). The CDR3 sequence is CATSRDRSVFASYEQYF. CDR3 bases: TGTGCCACCAGCAGAGATAGGTCAGTGTTTGCTTCCTACGAGCAGTACTTC.

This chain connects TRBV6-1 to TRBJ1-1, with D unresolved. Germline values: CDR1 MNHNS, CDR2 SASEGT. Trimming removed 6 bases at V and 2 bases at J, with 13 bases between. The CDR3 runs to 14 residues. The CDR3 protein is CASRASGKNTEAFF. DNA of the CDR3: TGTGCCAGCAGGGCGAGCGGGAAAAACACTGAAGCTTTCTTT.

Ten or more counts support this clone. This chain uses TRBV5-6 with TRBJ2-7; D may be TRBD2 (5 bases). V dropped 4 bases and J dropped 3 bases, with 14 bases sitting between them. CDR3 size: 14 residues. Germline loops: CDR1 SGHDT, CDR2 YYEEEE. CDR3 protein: CASSPGEGYYEQYF. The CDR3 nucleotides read TGTGCCAGCAGCCCCGGAGAGGGATACTACGAGCAGTACTTC.

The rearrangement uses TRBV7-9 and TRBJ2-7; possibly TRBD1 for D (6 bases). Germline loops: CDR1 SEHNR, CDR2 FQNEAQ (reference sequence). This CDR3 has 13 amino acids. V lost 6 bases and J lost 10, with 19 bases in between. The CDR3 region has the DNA TGTGCCAGCAGACCTGACAGGAACTACTATCAGTACTTC. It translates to CASRPDRNYYQYF.

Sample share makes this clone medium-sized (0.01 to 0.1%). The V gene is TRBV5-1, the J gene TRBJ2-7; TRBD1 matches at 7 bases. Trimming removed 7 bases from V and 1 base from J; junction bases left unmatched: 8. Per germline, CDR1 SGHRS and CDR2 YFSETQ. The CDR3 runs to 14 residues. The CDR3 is CASAQRQGSYEQYF. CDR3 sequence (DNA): TGCGCCAGCGCCCAAAGACAGGGTTCCTACGAGCAGTACTTC.

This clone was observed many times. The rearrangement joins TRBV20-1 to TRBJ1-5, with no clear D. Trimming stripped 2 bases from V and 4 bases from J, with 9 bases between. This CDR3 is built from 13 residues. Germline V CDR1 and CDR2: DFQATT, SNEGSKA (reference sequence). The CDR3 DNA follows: TGCAGTGCTAGATCAGGAATGAATCAGCCCCAGCATTTT. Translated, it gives CSARSGMNQPQHF.

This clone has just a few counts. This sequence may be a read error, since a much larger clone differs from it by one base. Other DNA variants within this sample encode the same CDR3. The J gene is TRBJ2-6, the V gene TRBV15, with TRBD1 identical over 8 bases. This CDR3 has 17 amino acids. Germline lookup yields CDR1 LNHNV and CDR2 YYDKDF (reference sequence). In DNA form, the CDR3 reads TGTGCCACCAGCAGGGGACAGGACTACTCTGGGGCCAACGTCTTGACTTTC. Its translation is CATSRGQDYSGANVLTF.

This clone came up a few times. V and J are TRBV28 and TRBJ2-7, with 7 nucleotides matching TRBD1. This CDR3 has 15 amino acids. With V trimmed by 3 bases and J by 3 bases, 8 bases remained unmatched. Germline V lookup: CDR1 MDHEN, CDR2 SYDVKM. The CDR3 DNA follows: TGTGCCAGCAGTTTTCAAACTAGGGGGCACTACGAGCAGTACTTC. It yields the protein CASSFQTRGHYEQYF. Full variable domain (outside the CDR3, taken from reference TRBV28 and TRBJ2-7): DVKVTQSSRYLVKRTGEKVFLECVQDMDHENMFWYRQDPGLGLRLIYFSYDVKMKEKGDIPEGYSVSREKKERFSLILESASTNQTSMYLCASSFQTRGHYEQYFGPGTRLTVT.

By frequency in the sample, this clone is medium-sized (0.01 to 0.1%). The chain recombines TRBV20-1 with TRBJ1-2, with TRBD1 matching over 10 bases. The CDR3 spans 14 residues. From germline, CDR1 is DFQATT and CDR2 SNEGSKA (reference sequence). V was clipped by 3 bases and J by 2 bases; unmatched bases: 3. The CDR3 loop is CSARKTGGNYGYTF. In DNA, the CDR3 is TGCAGTGCTAGGAAGACAGGGGGCAACTATGGCTACACCTTC.

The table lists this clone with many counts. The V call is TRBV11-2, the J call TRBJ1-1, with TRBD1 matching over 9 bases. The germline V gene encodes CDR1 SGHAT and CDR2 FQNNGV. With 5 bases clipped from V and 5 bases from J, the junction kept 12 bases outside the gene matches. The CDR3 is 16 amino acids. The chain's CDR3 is CASSPNPGQGGTEAFF. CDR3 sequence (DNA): TGTGCCAGCAGCCCCAACCCGGGACAGGGAGGAACTGAAGCTTTCTTT.

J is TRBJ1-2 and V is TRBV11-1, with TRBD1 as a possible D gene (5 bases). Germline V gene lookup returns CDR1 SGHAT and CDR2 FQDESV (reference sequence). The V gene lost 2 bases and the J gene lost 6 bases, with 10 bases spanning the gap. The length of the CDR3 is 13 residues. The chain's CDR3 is CASSLYSGHGYTF. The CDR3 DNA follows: TGTGCCAGCAGCTTATATTCGGGACATGGCTACACCTTC.

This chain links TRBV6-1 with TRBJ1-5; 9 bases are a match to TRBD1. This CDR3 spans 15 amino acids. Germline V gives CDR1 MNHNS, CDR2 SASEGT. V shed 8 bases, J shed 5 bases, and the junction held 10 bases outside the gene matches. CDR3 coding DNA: TGTGCCAGCTCCAAACAGGGGGCAGTTCATCAGCCCCAGCATTTT. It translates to CASSKQGAVHQPQHF.

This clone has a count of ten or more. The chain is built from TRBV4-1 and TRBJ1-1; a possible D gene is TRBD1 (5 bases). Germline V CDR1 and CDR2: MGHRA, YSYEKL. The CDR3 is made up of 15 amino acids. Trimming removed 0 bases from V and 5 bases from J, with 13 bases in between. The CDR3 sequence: CASSQDSLGGTEAFF. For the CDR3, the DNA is TGCGCCAGCAGCCAAGATTCTCTGGGGGGTACTGAAGCTTTCTTT.

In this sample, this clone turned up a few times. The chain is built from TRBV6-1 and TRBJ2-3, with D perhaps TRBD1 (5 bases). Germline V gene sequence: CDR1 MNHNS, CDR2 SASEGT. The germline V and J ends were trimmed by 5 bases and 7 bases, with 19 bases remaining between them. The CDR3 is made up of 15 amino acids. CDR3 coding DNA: TGTGCCAGCAGTCGGTCAGGCAGGGAAGTGTATACGCAGTATTTT. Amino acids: CASSRSGREVYTQYF.

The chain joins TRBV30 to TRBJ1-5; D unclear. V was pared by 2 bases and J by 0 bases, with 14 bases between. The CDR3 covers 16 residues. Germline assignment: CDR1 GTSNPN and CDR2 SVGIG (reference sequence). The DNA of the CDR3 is TGTGCCTGGAGTTCGGGTTTGGGCCATAGCAATCAGCCCCAGCATTTT. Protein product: CAWSSGLGHSNQPQHF. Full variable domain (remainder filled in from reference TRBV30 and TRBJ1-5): SQTIHQWPATLVQPVGSPLSLECTVEGTSNPNLYWYRQAAGRGLQLLFYSVGIGQISSEVPQNLSASRPQDRQFILSSKKLLLSDSGFYLCAWSSGLGHSNQPQHFGDGTRLSIL.

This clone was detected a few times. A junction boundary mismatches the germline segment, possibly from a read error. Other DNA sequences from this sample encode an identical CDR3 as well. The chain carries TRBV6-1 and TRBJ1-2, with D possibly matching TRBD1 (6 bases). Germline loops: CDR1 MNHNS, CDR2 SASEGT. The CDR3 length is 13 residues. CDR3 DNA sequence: TGCGCCTGCCAAAAGGAGGGGGTCTATGGCTATACCTTC. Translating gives CACQKEGVYGYTF.

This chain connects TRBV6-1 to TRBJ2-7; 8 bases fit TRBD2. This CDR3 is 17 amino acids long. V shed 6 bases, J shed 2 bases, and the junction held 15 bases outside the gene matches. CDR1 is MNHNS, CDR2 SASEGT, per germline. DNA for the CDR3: TGTGCCAGCAGGGTCAGCGCCATAGCGGGAATAACCTACGAGCAGTACTTC. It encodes CASRVSAIAGITYEQYF.

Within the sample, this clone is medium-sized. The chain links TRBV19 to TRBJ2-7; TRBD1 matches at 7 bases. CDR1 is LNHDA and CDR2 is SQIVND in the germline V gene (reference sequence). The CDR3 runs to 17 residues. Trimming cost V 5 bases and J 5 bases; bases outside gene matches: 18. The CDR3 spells CASSPRWSGTETHEQYF. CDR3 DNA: TGTGCCAGTAGTCCCAGATGGTCCGGGACAGAGACCCACGAGCAGTACTTC.

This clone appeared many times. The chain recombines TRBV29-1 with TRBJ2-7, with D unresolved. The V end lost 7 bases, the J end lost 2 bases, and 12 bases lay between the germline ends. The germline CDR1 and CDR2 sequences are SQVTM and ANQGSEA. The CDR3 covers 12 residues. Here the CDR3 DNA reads TGCAGCGCAAGACTTCCCCCCTACGAGCAGTACTTC. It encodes CSARLPPYEQYF.

Here the CDR3 DNA reads TGCGCCAGCAGCCAAGACTATAACAATGAGCAGTTCTTC. Protein sequence: CASSQDYNNEQFF. The rearrangement uses TRBV4-1 and TRBJ2-1; no clear D. Germline V lookup: CDR1 MGHRA, CDR2 YSYEKL. Trimming cost V 0 bases and J 5 bases, with 5 bases left between them. The CDR3 is 13 amino acids.

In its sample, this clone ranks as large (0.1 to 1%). The CDR3 sequence: CASSVLAGTYNEQFF. DNA of the CDR3: TGTGCCAGCAGTGTACTAGCGGGAACCTACAATGAGCAGTTCTTC. The chain couples TRBV6-1 to TRBJ2-1; 10 nucleotides line up with TRBD2. After removal of 4 bases from V and 2 bases from J, the junction contained 2 bases not matched to a gene. Germline V lookup: CDR1 MNHNS, CDR2 SASEGT. CDR3 length: 15 residues.

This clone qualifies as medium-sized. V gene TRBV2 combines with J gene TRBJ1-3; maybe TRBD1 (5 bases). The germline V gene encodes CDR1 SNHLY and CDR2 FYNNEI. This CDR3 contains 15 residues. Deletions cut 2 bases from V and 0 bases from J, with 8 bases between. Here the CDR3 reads CASSESGVSGNTIYF. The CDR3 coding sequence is TGTGCCAGCAGTGAATCGGGGGTCTCTGGAAACACCATATATTTT. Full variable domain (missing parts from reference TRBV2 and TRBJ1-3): EPEVTQTPSHQVTQMGQEVILRCVPISNHLYFYWYRQILGQKVEFLVSFYNNEISEKSEIFDDQFSVERPDGSNFTLKIRSTKLEDSAMYFCASSESGVSGNTIYFGEGSWLTVV.

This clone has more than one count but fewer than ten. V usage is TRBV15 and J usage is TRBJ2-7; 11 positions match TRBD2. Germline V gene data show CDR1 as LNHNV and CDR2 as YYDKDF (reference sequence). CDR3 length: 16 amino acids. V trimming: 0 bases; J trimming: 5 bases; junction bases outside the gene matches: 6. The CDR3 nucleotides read TGTGCCACCAGCAGAGACACTAGCGGGAGTTCTCACGAGCAGTACTTC. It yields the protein CATSRDTSGSSHEQYF.

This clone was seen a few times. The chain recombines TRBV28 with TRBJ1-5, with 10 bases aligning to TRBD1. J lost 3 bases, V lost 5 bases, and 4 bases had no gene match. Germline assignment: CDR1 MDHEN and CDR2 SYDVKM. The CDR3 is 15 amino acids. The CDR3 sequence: CASSMGTGVNQPQHF. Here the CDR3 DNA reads TGTGCCAGCAGTATGGGGACAGGGGTCAATCAGCCCCAGCATTTT.